The TCR beta chain described here comes from a study of CD8 T cells in Susac syndrome. CDR1 is LGHDT and CDR2 is YNNKEL in the germline V gene (reference sequence). V was clipped by 5 bases and J by 4 bases; unmatched bases: 5. The CDR3 sequence is 14 residues long. Reverse transcription of roughly 0.5 to 1 ug RNA was performed with random hexamers. TCRdb ran MiXCR on the immunoSEQ multiplex PCR reads and lists one entry per CDR3 protein. The sample contains 150,000 to 200,000 distinct CDR3 sequences, around 93% of which appear only once. The genes are TRBV3-1 and TRBJ2-3; the match to TRBD2 covers 8 bases. Specimen: CD4+ T cells from PBMCs. This TCR came from a human donor in good health. The CDR3 DNA reads TGTGCCAGCAGCTTCTCCGGGGGGGCAGATACGCAGTATTTT. Translating it yields CASSFSGGADTQYF.